Below, 9 T cell receptor beta chains from the same sample are listed, as sequenced in a study of early T cells in non-severe SARS-CoV-2 infection. Using its own MiXCR run on the 5' RACE reads, TCRdb lists one record per CDR3 protein. The sample includes under 75,000 distinct CDR3 sequences, approximately 13% seen only once; the top ten take about 8.3%. The sequencing sample was made of whole blood. The receptors come from an adult who was a healthcare worker with PCR-confirmed SARS-CoV-2 infection or an uninfected control (not recorded which).

This clonotype was picked up many times. The rearrangement links TRBV20-1 to TRBJ2-1; 13 bases are shared with TRBD2. Germline CDR1 is DFQATT and CDR2 is SNEGSKA (reference sequence). The length of the CDR3 is 14 residues. V shed 5 bases and J 7 bases; nucleotides not matched to a gene: 5. The CDR3 loop is CSALRGLAGNEQFF. The CDR3 bases are TGCAGTGCTCTCCGGGGACTAGCGGGGAATGAGCAGTTCTTC.

This clonotype came up many times. The chain links TRBV6-1 to TRBJ1-1; D ambiguous. V dropped 2 bases and J dropped 7 bases, with 14 bases sitting between them. The CDR3 sequence is 14 residues long. CDR1 is MNHNS and CDR2 is SASEGT in the germline V gene. CDR3 DNA sequence: TGTGCCAGCAGTGAATCTAGAGGGAAGAGTGAAGCTTTCTTT. Encoded protein: CASSESRGKSEAFF.

This clonotype was seen more than once but under ten times. The chain carries TRBV18 and TRBJ1-2; 8 bases fit TRBD1. From germline, CDR1 is KGHSH and CDR2 LQKENI. The CDR3 is made up of 12 amino acids. V trimming: 3 bases; J trimming: 10 bases; junction bases outside the gene matches: 4. The DNA of the CDR3 is TGTGCCAGCTCACCGCCACAGGGGGACTACACCTTC. Translation: CASSPPQGDYTF.

This clonotype was picked up a small number of times. This rearrangement joins TRBV12-3 or TRBV12-4 to TRBJ1-5; the D is unclear. The CDR3 extends over 13 amino acids. V lost 5 bases and J 4 bases, leaving 9 bases between the germline ends. The CDR3 DNA follows: TGTGCCAGCAGTCCACGTACGAATCAGCCCCAGCATTTT. The encoded protein is CASSPRTNQPQHF.

The J gene is TRBJ2-1, the V gene TRBV19; 8 bases agree with TRBD1. Germline V gene lookup returns CDR1 LNHDA and CDR2 SQIVND (reference sequence). The J segment lost 7 bases and the V segment lost 1 base, leaving 12 bases of the junction unmatched. The CDR3 contains 17 residues. DNA for the CDR3: TGTGCCAGTAGTATAGCCCGGGGGACAGGTGCACTGAATGAGCAGTTCTTC. This sequence encodes CASSIARGTGALNEQFF. Filled out from reference TRBV19 and TRBJ2-1, the complete variable domain reads DGGITQSPKYLFRKEGQNVTLSCEQNLNHDAMYWYRQDPGQGLRLIYYSQIVNDFQKGDIAEGYSVSREKKESFPLTVTSAQKNPTAFYLCASSIARGTGALNEQFFGPGTRLTVL.

This clonotype was found a few times. V gene TRBV6-2 or TRBV6-3 combines with J gene TRBJ2-7; 7 bases agree with TRBD2. V dropped 4 bases and J dropped 2; count of bases not matched to a gene: 11. The length of the CDR3 is 16 residues. In germline, CDR1 is MNHEY, CDR2 SVGEGT. Written as DNA, the CDR3 is TGTGCCAGCAGTTTCCTGGGCCTAGCGGATACCTACGAGCAGTACTTC. This codes for CASSFLGLADTYEQYF.

This rearrangement joins TRBV28 to TRBJ2-2; no definite D call. The V gene's germline CDR1 is MDHEN and CDR2 SYDVKM. This CDR3 region has 12 residues. The germline V and J ends were trimmed by 5 bases and 2 bases, with 3 bases remaining between them. The CDR3 loop reads CASSINTGELFF. The CDR3 DNA follows: TGTGCCAGCAGTATTAACACCGGGGAGCTGTTTTTT. The entire variable domain, with the rest obtained from reference TRBV28 and TRBJ2-2, is as follows: DVKVTQSSRYLVKRTGEKVFLECVQDMDHENMFWYRQDPGLGLRLIYFSYDVKMKEKGDIPEGYSVSREKKERFSLILESASTNQTSMYLCASSINTGELFFGEGSRLTVL.

This clonotype has only a few counts. The chain recombines TRBV28 with TRBJ2-3; D may be TRBD2 (5 bases). Trimming removed 6 bases at V and 2 bases at J, with 12 bases between. CDR1 and CDR2 from the germline V gene are MDHEN and SYDVKM. The CDR3 is made up of 14 amino acids. The CDR3 protein is CASSLSGNTDTQYF. For the CDR3, the DNA is TGTGCCAGCAGCTTGTCCGGGAACACAGATACGCAGTATTTT.

About this clonotype itself: The junction shows a germline mismatch at one end, possibly a read error. The chain combines TRBV4-2 with TRBJ2-1, with 7 bases that match TRBD2. This CDR3 has 14 amino acids. CDR1 is LGHNA, CDR2 YNFKEQ, per germline. The CDR3 nucleotides are TGTGTCAGCAGCTCTAGCGGCATTCACAATGAGCAGTTCTTC. This sequence encodes CVSSSSGIHNEQFF.